Included here is one TCR beta chain sequence, with context. Its antigen is still unknown. The sample originates from a study of graft-versus-host responses after intestinal transplantation. Looking at the study overall: The transplants performed in recipients were multivisceral, liver-intestinal, or isolated intestinal. Regarding the study as a whole: Some GvH clones were seen earlier in gut or blood, suggesting intestinal origin. Allografts carried high graft-versus-host to host-versus-graft clonal ratios in patients having graft-donor T cell macrochimerism.

Some clones are missing from TCRdb's copy, which holds only in-frame ones; the method was immunoSEQ multiplex PCR. The sample holds some 110,000 clones, about 92% seen once. The CDR3 totals 14 residues. The germline gives CDR1 MDHEN, CDR2 SYDVKM. V lost 2 bases to trimming and J lost 7 bases, with 15 bases between them. The clonotype was recovered from a human donor who was the organ donor for an intestinal transplant. Sequencing was performed on unstimulated CD8+ T cells sorted from spleen or lymph node cells, taken before transplant. The chain combines TRBV28 with TRBJ2-7; a weak D match, TRBD2 (5 bases). CDR3 bases: TGTGCCAGCAGTTTAAGTTACGGCGGGTGGGAGCAGTACTTC. This sequence encodes CASSLSYGGWEQYF.